The clone carrying this T cell receptor (beta chain) was detected only a few times. Its antigen is unknown. The data were taken from a study of T cell repertoires in cytomegalovirus infection. On the study more broadly: In public TCR beta signatures, there were indications of both CMV infection and matching HLA type.

Study findings and constraints: Adding up the frequency of public TCR beta families identified people who carried CMV plus the relevant HLA. The ex vivo response was dominated by HLA-C-restricted CMV-specific TCR beta clonotypes.

TCRdb ran MiXCR on the reads and lists one entry per CDR3 protein. Counted here are 150,000 to 200,000 distinct CDR3 sequences, roughly 30% occurring once; the ten biggest clones make up 31%. Looked up from germline, CDR1 is MDHEN and CDR2 is SYDVKM. V lost 8 bases and J 1 base, leaving 16 bases between the germline ends. This CDR3 spans 15 amino acids. The TCR comes from a human donor in good health (CMV status not recorded). Some clones in this sample may be carry-over from other donors' samples. The chain links TRBV28 to TRBJ2-3; tentatively, D is TRBD1 (6 bases). The sample was PBMCs. The DNA for the CDR3 is TGTGCCAGCCCCCCGGACAGCCTTCGCACAGATACGCAGTATTTT. Encoded protein: CASPPDSLRTDTQYF.